The present T cell receptor beta chain was sequenced within a study of shared clonotypes between healthy human individuals. In the study overall: A couple of female and a few male donors aged 18 to 49 were enrolled. Points from the study as a whole: Some clonotypes were shared by all four sorted-subset donors, while others were not shared. The non-shared ones had lower generation probabilities than the shared ones. Despite large depth, rarefaction showed incomplete sorted-subset sequencing.

This clone showed up just a few times. Its cognate antigen is unknown. Using immunoSEQ multiplex PCR, the repertoire was profiled, and TCRdb retains in-frame clones only, with some absent. The sample has some 1 million clones; about 75% are singletons. The CDR3 is 17 residues long. The V and J ends lost 4 bases and 7 bases, in that order; junction bases with no gene match: 8. CDR1 and CDR2 from the germline V gene are LGHNA and YNFKEQ. This sequence originates from a man between 18 and 35 years old in good health. The sample taken for sequencing was memory CD4+ T cells sorted from blood. The subset here: CD45RA-negative fraction. V is TRBV4-2 and J is TRBJ2-2; TRBD2 aligns across 14 bases. CDR3: CASSPRLAGGQVGELFF. CDR3 nucleotides: TGTGCCAGCAGCCCCCGACTAGCGGGGGGGCAAGTCGGGGAGCTGTTTTTT.